The clone carrying this T cell receptor (beta chain) showed up just a few times. Using its own MiXCR run on the 5' RACE reads, TCRdb lists one record per CDR3 protein. This repertoire shows 450,000 or so distinct CDR3 sequences, 14% found once; its top ten account for about 0.54%. V gave up 6 bases and J gave up 5 bases; unmatched junction bases: 6. Germline assignment: CDR1 MNHNS and CDR2 SASEGT. The CDR3 totals 14 residues. The record originates from a study of identical twins. The sample also formed part of further work on yellow fever vaccine responses in identical twins.

The source is a woman aged 18 to 35 in good health. The sample taken for sequencing was CD4+ T cells sorted from blood. The V gene is TRBV6-1, the J gene TRBJ2-1; 8 bases match TRBD1. The CDR3 region has the DNA TGTGCCAGCAGCGCGGGACAGGCTCACAATGAGCAGTTCTTC. Translated: CASSAGQAHNEQFF.